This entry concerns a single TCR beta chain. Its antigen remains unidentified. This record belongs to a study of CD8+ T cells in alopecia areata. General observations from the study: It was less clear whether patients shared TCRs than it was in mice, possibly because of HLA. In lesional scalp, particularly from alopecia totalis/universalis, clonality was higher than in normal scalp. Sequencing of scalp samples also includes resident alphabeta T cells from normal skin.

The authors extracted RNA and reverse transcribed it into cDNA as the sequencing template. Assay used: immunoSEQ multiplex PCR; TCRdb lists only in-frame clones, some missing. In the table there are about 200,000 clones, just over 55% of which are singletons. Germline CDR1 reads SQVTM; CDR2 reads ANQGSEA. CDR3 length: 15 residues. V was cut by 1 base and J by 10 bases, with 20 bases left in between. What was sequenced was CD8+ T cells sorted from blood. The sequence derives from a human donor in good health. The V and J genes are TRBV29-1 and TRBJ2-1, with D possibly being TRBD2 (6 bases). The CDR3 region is CSVEGLELFGGEQFF. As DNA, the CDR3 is TGCAGCGTTGAAGGACTTGAGCTTTTTGGGGGGGAGCAGTTCTTC.